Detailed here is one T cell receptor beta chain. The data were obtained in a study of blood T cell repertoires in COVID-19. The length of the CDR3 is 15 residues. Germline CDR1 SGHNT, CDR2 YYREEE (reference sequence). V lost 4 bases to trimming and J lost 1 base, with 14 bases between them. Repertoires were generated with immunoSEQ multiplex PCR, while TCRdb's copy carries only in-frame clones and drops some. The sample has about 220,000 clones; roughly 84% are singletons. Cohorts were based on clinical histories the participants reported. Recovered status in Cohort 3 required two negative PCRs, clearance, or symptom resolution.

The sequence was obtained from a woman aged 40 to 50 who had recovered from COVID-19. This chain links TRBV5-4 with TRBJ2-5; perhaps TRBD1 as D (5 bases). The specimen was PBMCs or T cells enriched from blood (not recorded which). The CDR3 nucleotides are TGTGCCAGCAGCCCACCGGCAGGGTCCCAAGAGACCCAGTACTTC. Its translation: CASSPPAGSQETQYF.